Below, 21 T cell receptor beta chains from the same sample are listed, as sequenced in a study of blood T cell repertoires in COVID-19. The table came from immunoSEQ multiplex PCR; TCRdb's copy has only in-frame clones and leaves some out. The sample holds over 150,000 clones, 65% to 90% seen once. The sequencing input was peripheral blood. These receptors were taken from an older woman with COVID-19, enrolled during active disease.

The chain employs TRBV5-1 and TRBJ2-1, with 8 bases matching TRBD1. V trimming: 2 bases; J trimming: 8 bases; junction bases outside the gene matches: 9. CDR1 is SGHRS, CDR2 YFSETQ, per germline. The length of the CDR3 is 15 residues. The CDR3 region is CASSLSDHRGDEQFF. The CDR3 nucleotides read TGCGCCAGCAGCTTAAGTGACCACAGGGGGGATGAGCAGTTCTTC.

Ten or more counts support this clone. The J gene is TRBJ1-6, the V gene TRBV9, with D unresolved. Germline-derived CDR1 and CDR2 are SGDLS and YYNGEE. The CDR3 loop spans 14 amino acids. V lost 0 bases and J lost 7, with 8 bases in between. CDR3 in DNA: TGTGCCAGCAGCGTAGCTACCGAAAATTCACCCCTCCACTTT. Amino acid sequence: CASSVATENSPLHF.

The chain combines TRBV5-1 with TRBJ2-5; 7 nucleotides line up with TRBD1. V lost 0 bases to trimming and J lost 4 bases; unmatched junction nucleotides: 9. The CDR3 consists of 16 residues. CDR1 is SGHRS, CDR2 YFSETQ, per germline. The CDR3 reads CASSLAAQGKGETQYF. CDR3 DNA sequence: TGCGCCAGCAGCTTGGCGGCACAGGGGAAGGGAGAGACCCAGTACTTC.

This chain links TRBV6-1 with TRBJ1-1; D possibly corresponds to TRBD1 (6 bases). Germline assignment: CDR1 MNHNS and CDR2 SASEGT. Trimming shortened V by 2 bases and J by 4 bases, and 14 bases separated the two germline ends. The CDR3 runs to 15 residues. CDR3 nucleotide sequence: TGTGCCAGCAGTGAACTGGGGGGGCATTCCACTGAAGCTTTCTTT. This codes for CASSELGGHSTEAFF.

V and J are TRBV11-2 and TRBJ2-3; no clear D. The V end lost 3 bases, the J end lost 6 bases, and 4 bases lay between the germline ends. The CDR3 is 11 amino acids. Germline assignment: CDR1 SGHAT and CDR2 FQNNGV. Here the CDR3 reads CASSFQDTQYF. CDR3 nucleotides: TGTGCCAGCAGCTTTCAGGATACGCAGTATTTT.

The chain employs TRBV24-1 and TRBJ1-5, with a tentative D call TRBD1 (5 bases). Trimming removed 4 bases from V and 8 bases from J, with 17 bases in between. CDR3 length equals 15 residues. CDR1 and CDR2 (germline): KGHDR, SFDVKD. Here the CDR3 DNA reads TGTGCCACCAGTGACCCTGGGGCAGCTTCTGAGCCCCAGCATTTT. Its protein product is CATSDPGAASEPQHF.

The rearrangement uses TRBV7-3 and TRBJ2-7, with 10 bases lining up with TRBD1. After removal of 0 bases from V and 4 bases from J, the junction contained 12 bases not matched to a gene. The CDR3 consists of 18 residues. CDR1 and CDR2 from the germline V gene are SGHTA and FQGTGA. For the CDR3, the DNA is TGTGCCAGCAGCTTAACGTCAACCGGGACAGGGGTCGCTTACGAGCAGTACTTC. It codes for CASSLTSTGTGVAYEQYF.

The sample holds one count of this clone. The chain joins TRBV5-1 to TRBJ2-2, with D maybe TRBD1 (5 bases). V lost 2 bases and J lost 8, with 13 bases in between. CDR1 and CDR2 from the germline V gene are SGHRS and YFSETQ. The CDR3 sequence is 14 residues long. The CDR3 sequence is CASSLDSERGELFF. The DNA for the CDR3 is TGCGCCAGCAGCTTAGACAGCGAGCGAGGGGAGCTGTTTTTT.

The gene calls are TRBV9 and TRBJ2-6; D call uncertain. CDR1 is SGDLS and CDR2 is YYNGEE in the germline V gene. V dropped 0 bases and J dropped 0 bases, with 4 bases sitting between them. This CDR3 region has 15 residues. The CDR3 DNA sequence: TGTGCCAGCAGCGTAGTGAGCTCTGGGGCCAACGTCCTGACTTTC. It encodes CASSVVSSGANVLTF.

The chain uses TRBV6-5 and TRBJ2-3, with D unresolved. Germline CDR1 reads MNHEY; CDR2 reads SVGAGI. CDR3 length: 14 amino acids. V was pared by 5 bases and J by 1 base, with 10 bases between. CDR3 bases: TGTGCCAGCAGTCTTGGTGGAGGCACAGATACGCAGTATTTT. Protein sequence: CASSLGGGTDTQYF.

The sample holds a few counts of this clone. V usage is TRBV4-2 and J usage is TRBJ2-6; 9 bases fit TRBD1. The CDR3 spans 19 residues. Trimming at V came to 1 base and at J to 3 bases, leaving 10 bases not matched to a gene. Germline V gene sequence: CDR1 LGHNA, CDR2 YNFKEQ. CDR3 sequence (DNA): TGTGCCAGCAGCCAAGGGTCCGGGACAGGGAGAAGTGGGGCCAACGTCCTGACTTTC. Amino acid sequence: CASSQGSGTGRSGANVLTF.

The J gene is TRBJ1-1, the V gene TRBV5-1; TRBD1 aligns across 7 bases. There are 17 residues in the CDR3. With V trimmed by 2 bases and J by 0 bases, 10 bases remained unmatched. CDR1 is SGHRS and CDR2 is YFSETQ in the germline V gene. This CDR3 reads CASSFKTGPSMNTEAFF. In nucleotides, the CDR3 is TGCGCCAGCAGCTTTAAGACAGGGCCCTCCATGAACACTGAAGCTTTCTTT.

V usage is TRBV2 and J usage is TRBJ2-2, with D possibly being TRBD2 (5 bases). V was clipped by 2 bases and J by 2 bases, with 9 bases between them. This CDR3 is 15 amino acids long. Germline loops: CDR1 SNHLY, CDR2 FYNNEI. The CDR3 DNA is TGTGCCAGCAGTGAAAGAGGACTTAACACCGGGGAGCTGTTTTTT. Encoded protein: CASSERGLNTGELFF.

V usage is TRBV7-3 and J usage is TRBJ1-4; tentatively, D is TRBD1 (5 bases). The CDR3 has 13 amino acids. Trimming took off 0 bases at V and 12 bases at J, with 11 bases between the two ends. Germline values: CDR1 SGHTA, CDR2 FQGTGA. In nucleotides, the CDR3 is TGTGCCAGCAGCTTAACGGACGGGGGGGAACTGTTTTTT. Translation: CASSLTDGGELFF.

The chain uses TRBV27 and TRBJ1-1; D is unclear. This CDR3 region has 13 residues. V was clipped by 4 bases and J by 1 base, with 7 bases between them. Germline assignment: CDR1 MNHEY and CDR2 SMNVEV (reference sequence). CDR3 sequence reads: CASSWARNTEAFF. The CDR3 DNA reads as TGTGCCAGCAGTTGGGCGAGGAACACTGAAGCTTTCTTT.

The J gene is TRBJ1-2, the V gene TRBV6-1; possible D gene TRBD1, 5 bases. The CDR3 is made up of 13 amino acids. Germline CDR1 is MNHNS and CDR2 is SASEGT. The germline V and J ends were trimmed by 3 bases and 4 bases, with 9 bases remaining between them. CDR3 residues: CASSEGQGYGYTF. In nucleotides, the CDR3 is TGTGCCAGCAGTGAGGGGCAGGGCTATGGCTACACCTTC.

The chain uses TRBV7-9 and TRBJ2-2; D is uncertain. The CDR3 runs to 14 residues. Germline CDR1 and CDR2: SEHNR and FQNEAQ (reference sequence). Trimming pared 1 base from V and 4 bases from J, leaving 7 bases between. For the CDR3, the DNA is TGTGCCAGCAGCTTAGGGCCTGCCACCGGGGAGCTGTTTTTT. Translation gives CASSLGPATGELFF.

V usage is TRBV27 and J usage is TRBJ2-1; 7 positions match TRBD1. The CDR3 is 12 residues long. Trimming removed 5 bases from V and 8 bases from J; junction bases left unmatched: 3. Germline V gene data show CDR1 as MNHEY and CDR2 as SMNVEV (reference sequence). CDR3 loop: CASSHRGYEQFF. The CDR3 nucleotides read TGTGCCAGCAGTCACAGGGGTTATGAGCAGTTCTTC.

This chain joins TRBV7-8 and TRBJ1-2, with 7 bases aligning to TRBD1. Per the germline V gene, CDR1 is SGHVS and CDR2 is FQNEAQ. The J segment lost 8 bases and the V segment lost 5 bases, leaving 8 bases of the junction unmatched. CDR3 size: 13 residues. This chain's CDR3 is CASSPGTERGYTF. DNA of the CDR3: TGTGCCAGCAGCCCCGGGACAGAAAGGGGCTACACCTTC.

The chain uses TRBV14 and TRBJ2-3; TRBD2 agrees at 15 bases. V shed 1 base and J 8 bases; nucleotides not matched to a gene: 7. Germline V gene lookup returns CDR1 SGHDN and CDR2 FVKESK. This CDR3 is 17 amino acids long. The CDR3 DNA reads as TGTGCCAGCAGCCAAGCCGGGACTAGCGGGGGGCCTTTTACGCAGTATTTT. Translated, it gives CASSQAGTSGGPFTQYF.

The V call is TRBV19, the J call TRBJ1-2; D not resolved. Between the trimmed V and J ends, which lost 0 bases and 2 bases, there was a span of 7 bases. There are 14 residues in the CDR3. The germline V gene encodes CDR1 LNHDA and CDR2 SQIVND (reference sequence). This chain's CDR3 is CASSIEEGNYGYTF. CDR3 in DNA: TGTGCCAGTAGTATAGAGGAGGGCAACTATGGCTACACCTTC. The variable domain in full, with the rest retrieved from reference TRBV19 and TRBJ1-2, is DGGITQSPKYLFRKEGQNVTLSCEQNLNHDAMYWYRQDPGQGLRLIYYSQIVNDFQKGDIAEGYSVSREKKESFPLTVTSAQKNPTAFYLCASSIEEGNYGYTFGSGTRLTVV.